The following is a TCR beta chain sequence with its context. Its antigen is as yet unknown. The V end lost 3 bases, the J end lost 5 bases, and 10 bases lay between the germline ends. Germline CDR1 and CDR2: MNHNS and SASEGT. The CDR3 covers 13 residues. The data were taken from a study of human T cells and chemical hapten exposure. Regarding the study as a whole: Among expanded TCRs, significantly more large CDR3 similarity clusters formed than among controls.

Time point noted: patch test 3, about 24 weeks after DPC sensitization. Regarding treatment: therapeutic diphenylcyclopropenone sensitization with weekly scalp DPC. TCRdb re-called the RACE reads with MiXCR, one entry per CDR3 protein. This table has 150,000 to 200,000 distinct CDR3 sequences, approximately 30% appearing once. The chain links TRBV6-1 to TRBJ1-2; no reliable D call. Sequencing used whole blood, obtained in connection with sensitization to the hapten diphenylcyclopropenone (DPC). The source of this sequence is a woman aged 18 to 35 with alopecia areata. Some clones in this sample may be carry-over from other donors' samples. The CDR3 region has the DNA TGTGCCAGCAGTGACCGGCAGGAATATGGCTACACCTTC. Amino acids: CASSDRQEYGYTF.